A single sample gave rise to the 10 T cell receptor beta chains below, sequenced in a study of shared clonotypes between healthy human individuals. Generated by immunoSEQ multiplex PCR, the TCRdb table keeps only in-frame clones and is missing some. This sample has some 980,000 clones, with roughly 72% found just once. The sequencing sample was made of memory CD4+ T cells sorted from blood. Subset reported: CD45RA-negative fraction. Receptor source: a man between 18 and 29 years old in good health.

This rearrangement joins TRBV28 to TRBJ2-4, with 11 bases that match TRBD1. Trimming cost V 5 bases and J 0 bases; bases outside gene matches: 15. The CDR3 spans 20 residues. Germline V lookup: CDR1 MDHEN, CDR2 SYDVKM. CDR3 protein: CASSPGTGGFHLLAKNIQYF. CDR3 bases: TGTGCCAGCAGTCCAGGGACAGGGGGTTTCCACCTTCTAGCCAAAAACATTCAGTACTTC. Variable domain in full (rest from reference TRBV28 and TRBJ2-4): DVKVTQSSRYLVKRTGEKVFLECVQDMDHENMFWYRQDPGLGLRLIYFSYDVKMKEKGDIPEGYSVSREKKERFSLILESASTNQTSMYLCASSPGTGGFHLLAKNIQYFGAGTRLSVL.

As DNA, the CDR3 is TGTGCCAGCAGTACAGGGGGCGTTGATACGCAGTATTTT. Amino acid sequence: CASSTGGVDTQYF. The chain links TRBV28 to TRBJ2-3; 9 bases fit TRBD1. The CDR3 spans 13 residues. J gave up 6 bases and V 5 bases, and 3 bases lay outside the gene matches. CDR1 is MDHEN and CDR2 is SYDVKM in the germline V gene.

This clone was seen repeatedly, ten times or more. V is TRBV5-6 and J is TRBJ2-7, with 11 bases lining up with TRBD1. Germline V gives CDR1 SGHDT, CDR2 YYEEEE. This CDR3 comprises 16 residues. Trimming removed 0 bases from V and 2 bases from J; junction bases left unmatched: 4. The DNA for the CDR3 is TGTGCCAGCAGCTTGGAATGGGGACAGGGGGCCTACGAGCAGTACTTC. Its translation is CASSLEWGQGAYEQYF.

This chain uses TRBV5-1 with TRBJ2-1; TRBD1 matches at 11 bases. Germline CDR1 SGHRS, CDR2 YFSETQ. The V segment lost 0 bases and the J segment 9 bases; nucleotides outside the gene matches: 8. The CDR3 has 16 amino acids. The CDR3 bases are TGCGCCAGCAGCTTGGGAACGGGACAGGGGGTGGGTGAGCAGTTCTTC. Its protein is CASSLGTGQGVGEQFF.

The chain uses TRBV18 and TRBJ2-7, with 9 bases matching TRBD1. Trimming took 3 bases from V and 6 from J; bases not matched to a gene: 3. There are 13 residues in the CDR3. Germline V CDR1 and CDR2: KGHSH, LQKENI. The CDR3 region is CASSPTGGSEQYF. The CDR3 DNA is TGTGCCAGCTCACCCACAGGGGGCTCCGAGCAGTACTTC. Full variable domain (missing parts from reference TRBV18 and TRBJ2-7): NAGVMQNPRHLVRRRGQEARLRCSPMKGHSHVYWYRQLPEEGLKFMVYLQKENIIDESGMPKERFSAEFPKEGPSILRIQQVVRGDSAAYFCASSPTGGSEQYFGPGTRLTVT.

The chain links TRBV6-1 to TRBJ2-5, with D tentatively TRBD2 (7 bases). Germline assignment: CDR1 MNHNS and CDR2 SASEGT. Trimming pared 4 bases from V and 2 bases from J, leaving 11 bases between. The CDR3 has 14 residues. The CDR3 sequence: CASSGGGQQETQYF. CDR3 bases: TGTGCCAGCAGTGGCGGGGGACAACAAGAGACCCAGTACTTC.

The gene calls are TRBV2 and TRBJ2-6, with D unresolved. CDR3 length: 14 residues. CDR1 is SNHLY, CDR2 FYNNEI, per germline. V gave up 8 bases and J gave up 1 base, with 9 bases separating them. CDR3 nucleotide sequence: TGTGCCAGCCCAGAGCGATCTGGGGCCAACGTCCTGACTTTC. It translates to CASPERSGANVLTF.

The V call is TRBV5-1, the J call TRBJ1-2; 9 nucleotides match TRBD1. Germline CDR1 and CDR2: SGHRS and YFSETQ. V lost 3 bases and J lost 8; bases outside the gene matches: 8. The CDR3 contains 14 residues. DNA for the CDR3: TGCGCCAGCAGCTCCCGGACAGGGGAAGGAGGCTACACCTTC. This sequence encodes CASSSRTGEGGYTF.

This clone appeared once. V is TRBV5-4 and J is TRBJ2-3, with TRBD1 identical over 8 bases. Germline V lookup: CDR1 SGHNT, CDR2 YYREEE (reference sequence). V dropped 4 bases and J dropped 2; count of bases not matched to a gene: 6. The CDR3 is made up of 15 amino acids. CDR3 nucleotides: TGTGCCAGCAGCGGGGGGACAGGCCCCACAGATACGCAGTATTTT. This encodes CASSGGTGPTDTQYF.

The J gene is TRBJ2-3, the V gene TRBV10-2; D call uncertain. CDR3 length: 13 residues. The germline V gene encodes CDR1 WSHSY and CDR2 SAAADI. Trimming removed 6 bases at V and 2 bases at J, with 9 bases between. CDR3 residues: CASSLGFTDTQYF. CDR3 DNA: TGCGCCAGCAGCCTCGGGTTCACAGATACGCAGTATTTT.